This passage covers 2 T cell receptor beta chains from one sample sequenced in a study of cytotoxic CD8 clonotypes in ibrutinib-treated CLL. Measured with immunoSEQ multiplex PCR; TCRdb has only the in-frame clones, and not every one. The repertoire has just over 200,000 clones, 70% of them found once; the top ten carry 5.5% to 7%. The sample in question was PBMCs, obtained after 12 months of ibrutinib treatment. These receptor sequences come from a human donor with chronic lymphocytic leukemia.

V is TRBV10-3 and J is TRBJ2-7; 9 positions agree with TRBD1. Germline V CDR1 and CDR2: ENHRY, SYGVKD. The CDR3 has 14 amino acids. The junction had 5 bases not matched to a gene; V was cut back by 4 bases and J by 4 bases. CDR3 sequence reads: CAISGTGGGYEQYF. CDR3 in DNA: TGTGCCATCAGTGGTACAGGGGGCGGGTACGAGCAGTACTTC.

This sequence joins TRBV7-9 and TRBJ1-2, with D perhaps TRBD1 (6 bases). The CDR3 runs 13 residues. Germline lookup yields CDR1 SEHNR and CDR2 FQNEAQ (reference sequence). With 5 bases removed from V and 6 bases from J, the gap between germline ends came to 13 bases. The DNA of the CDR3 is TGTGCCAGCAGCCCGACAGGCCCCCATGGCTACACCTTC. This gives the protein CASSPTGPHGYTF. Full variable domain (outside the CDR3, taken from reference TRBV7-9 and TRBJ1-2): DTGVSQNPRHKITKRGQNVTFRCDPISEHNRLYWYRQTLGQGPEFLTYFQNEAQLEKSRLLSDRFSAERPKGSFSTLEIQRTEQGDSAMYLCASSPTGPHGYTFGSGTRLTVV.